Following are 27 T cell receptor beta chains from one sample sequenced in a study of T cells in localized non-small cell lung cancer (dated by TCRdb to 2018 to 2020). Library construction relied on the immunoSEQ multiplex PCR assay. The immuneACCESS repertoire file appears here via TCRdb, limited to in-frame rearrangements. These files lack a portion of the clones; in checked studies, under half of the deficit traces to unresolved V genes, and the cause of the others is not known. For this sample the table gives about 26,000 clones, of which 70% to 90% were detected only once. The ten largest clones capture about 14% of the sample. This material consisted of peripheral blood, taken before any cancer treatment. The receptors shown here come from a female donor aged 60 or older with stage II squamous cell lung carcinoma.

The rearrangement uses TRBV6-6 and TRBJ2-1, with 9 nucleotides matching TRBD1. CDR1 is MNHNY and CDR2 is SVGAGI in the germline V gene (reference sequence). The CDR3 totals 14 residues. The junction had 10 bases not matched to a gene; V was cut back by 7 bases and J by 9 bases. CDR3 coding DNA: TGTGCCAGCACCAGGACAGGGGAATATAGTGAGCAGTTCTTC. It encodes CASTRTGEYSEQFF.

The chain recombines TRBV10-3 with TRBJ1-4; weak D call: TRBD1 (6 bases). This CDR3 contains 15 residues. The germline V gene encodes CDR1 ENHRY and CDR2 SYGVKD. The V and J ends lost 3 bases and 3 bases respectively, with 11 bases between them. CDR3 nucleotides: TGTGCCATCAGTGAACAGGGTTGGCCTAATGAAAAACTGTTTTTT. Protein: CAISEQGWPNEKLFF.

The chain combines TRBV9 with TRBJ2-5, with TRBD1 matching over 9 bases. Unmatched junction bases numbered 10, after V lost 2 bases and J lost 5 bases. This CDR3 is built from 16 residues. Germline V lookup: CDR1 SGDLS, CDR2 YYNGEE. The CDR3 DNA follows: TGTGCCAGCAGCGTCAGTTCGACAGGGGGATGGGAGACCCAGTACTTC. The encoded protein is CASSVSSTGGWETQYF.

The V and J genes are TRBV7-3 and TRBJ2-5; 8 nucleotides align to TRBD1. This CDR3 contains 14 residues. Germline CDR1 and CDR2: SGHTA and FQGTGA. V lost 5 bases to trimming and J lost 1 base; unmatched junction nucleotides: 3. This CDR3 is CASSPGTGQETQYF. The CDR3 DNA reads TGTGCCAGCAGCCCGGGGACAGGCCAAGAGACCCAGTACTTC.

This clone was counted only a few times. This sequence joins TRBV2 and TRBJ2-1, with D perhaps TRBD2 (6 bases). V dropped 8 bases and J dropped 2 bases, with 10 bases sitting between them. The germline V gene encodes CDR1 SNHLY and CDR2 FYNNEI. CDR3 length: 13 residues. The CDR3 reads CASQAGPYNEQFF. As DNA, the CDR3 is TGTGCCAGCCAAGCGGGTCCCTACAATGAGCAGTTCTTC.

The CDR3 sequence is CASSAGAPRRNTIYF. The CDR3 region has the DNA TGTGCCAGCAGTGCGGGGGCCCCGAGGAGAAACACCATATATTTT. V is TRBV6-6 and J is TRBJ1-3, with D maybe TRBD1 (6 bases). V lost 5 bases and J 5 bases, leaving 16 bases between the germline ends. This CDR3 is built from 15 residues. CDR1 MNHNY and CDR2 SVGAGI come from the germline V gene (reference sequence).

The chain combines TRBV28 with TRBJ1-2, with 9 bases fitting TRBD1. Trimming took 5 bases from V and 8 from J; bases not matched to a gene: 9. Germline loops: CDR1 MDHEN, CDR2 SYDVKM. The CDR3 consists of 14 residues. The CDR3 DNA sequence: TGTGCCAGCAGTCACCCACACAGGGGGCGAGGCTACACCTTC. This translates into CASSHPHRGRGYTF.

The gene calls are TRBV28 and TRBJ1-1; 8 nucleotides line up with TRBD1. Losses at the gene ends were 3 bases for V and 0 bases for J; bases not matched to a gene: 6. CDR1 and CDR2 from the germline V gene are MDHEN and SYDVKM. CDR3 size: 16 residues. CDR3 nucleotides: TGTGCCAGCAGTTTTGACAGGGGTTTCGTGAACACTGAAGCTTTCTTT. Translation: CASSFDRGFVNTEAFF.

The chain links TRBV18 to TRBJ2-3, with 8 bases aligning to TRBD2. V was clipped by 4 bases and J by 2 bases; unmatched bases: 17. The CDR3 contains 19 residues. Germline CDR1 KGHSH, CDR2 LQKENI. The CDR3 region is CASSLTRSLAGGPTDTQYF. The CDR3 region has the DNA TGTGCCAGCTCACTCACTCGGTCCCTGGCGGGAGGCCCCACAGATACGCAGTATTTT.

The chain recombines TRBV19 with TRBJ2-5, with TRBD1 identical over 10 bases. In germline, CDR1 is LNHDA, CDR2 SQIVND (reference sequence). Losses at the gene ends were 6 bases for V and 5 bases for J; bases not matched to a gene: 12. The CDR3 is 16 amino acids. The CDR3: CASSGYDRGHLETQYF. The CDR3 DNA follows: TGTGCCAGTAGCGGATACGACAGGGGGCATTTGGAGACCCAGTACTTC. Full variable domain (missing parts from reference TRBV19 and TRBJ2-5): DGGITQSPKYLFRKEGQNVTLSCEQNLNHDAMYWYRQDPGQGLRLIYYSQIVNDFQKGDIAEGYSVSREKKESFPLTVTSAQKNPTAFYLCASSGYDRGHLETQYFGPGTRLLVL.

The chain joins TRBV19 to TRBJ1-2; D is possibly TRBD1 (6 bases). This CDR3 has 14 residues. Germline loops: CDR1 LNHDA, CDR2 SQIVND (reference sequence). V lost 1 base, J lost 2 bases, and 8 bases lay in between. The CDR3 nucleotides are TGTGCCAGTAGTATAGGTACAGGGAACTATGGCTACACCTTC. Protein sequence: CASSIGTGNYGYTF.

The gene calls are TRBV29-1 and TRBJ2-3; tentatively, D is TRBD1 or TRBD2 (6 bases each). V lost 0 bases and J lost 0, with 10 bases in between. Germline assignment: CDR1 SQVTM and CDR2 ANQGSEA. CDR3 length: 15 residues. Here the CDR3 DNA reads TGCAGCGTTGAAGATTACGGGGGCAGCACAGATACGCAGTATTTT. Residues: CSVEDYGGSTDTQYF.

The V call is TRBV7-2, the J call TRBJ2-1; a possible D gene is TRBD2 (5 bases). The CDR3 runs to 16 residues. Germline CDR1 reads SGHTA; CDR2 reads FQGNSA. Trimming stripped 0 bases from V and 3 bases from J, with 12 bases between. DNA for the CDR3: TGTGCCAGCAGCTTAGCGGGTAGCGTCTACTACAATGAGCAGTTCTTC. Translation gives CASSLAGSVYYNEQFF.

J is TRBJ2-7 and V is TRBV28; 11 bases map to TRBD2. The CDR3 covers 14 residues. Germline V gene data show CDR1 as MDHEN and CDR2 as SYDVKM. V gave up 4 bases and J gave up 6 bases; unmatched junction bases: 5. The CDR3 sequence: CASSSLAGDFEQYF. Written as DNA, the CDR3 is TGTGCCAGCAGTTCACTAGCGGGGGATTTCGAGCAGTACTTC.

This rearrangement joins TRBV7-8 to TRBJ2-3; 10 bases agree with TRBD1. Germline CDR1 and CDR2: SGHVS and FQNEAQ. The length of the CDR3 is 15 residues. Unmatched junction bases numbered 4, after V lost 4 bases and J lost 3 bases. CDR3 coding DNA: TGTGCCAGCAGCTCCCGGGACAGGGGAACAGATACGCAGTATTTT. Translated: CASSSRDRGTDTQYF.

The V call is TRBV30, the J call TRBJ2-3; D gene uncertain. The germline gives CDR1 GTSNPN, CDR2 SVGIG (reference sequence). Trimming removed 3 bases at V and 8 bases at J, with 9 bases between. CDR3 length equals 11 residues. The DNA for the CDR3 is TGTGCCTGGAGCCCCGCCGGTACGCAGTATTTT. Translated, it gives CAWSPAGTQYF.

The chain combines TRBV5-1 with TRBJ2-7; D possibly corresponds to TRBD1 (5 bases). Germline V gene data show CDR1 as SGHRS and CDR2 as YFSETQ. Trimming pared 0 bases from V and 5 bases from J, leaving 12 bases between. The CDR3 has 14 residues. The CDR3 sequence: CASSLGQGDNEQYF. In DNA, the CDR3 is TGCGCCAGCAGCTTGGGCCAGGGCGATAACGAGCAGTACTTC.

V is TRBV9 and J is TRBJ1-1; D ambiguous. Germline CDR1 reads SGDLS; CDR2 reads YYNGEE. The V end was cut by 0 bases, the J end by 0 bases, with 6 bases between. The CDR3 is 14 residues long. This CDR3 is CASSVGFMNTEAFF. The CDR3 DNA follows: TGTGCCAGCAGCGTAGGGTTCATGAACACTGAAGCTTTCTTT.

DNA for the CDR3: TGTGCCAGCAGTTTCGGACTAGCGGGGACCGGGGAGCTGTTTTTT. It encodes CASSFGLAGTGELFF. This chain joins TRBV11-2 and TRBJ2-2, with 12 bases matching TRBD2. The junction had 4 bases not matched to a gene; V was cut back by 6 bases and J by 5 bases. The CDR3 is 15 amino acids. The germline V gene encodes CDR1 SGHAT and CDR2 FQNNGV.

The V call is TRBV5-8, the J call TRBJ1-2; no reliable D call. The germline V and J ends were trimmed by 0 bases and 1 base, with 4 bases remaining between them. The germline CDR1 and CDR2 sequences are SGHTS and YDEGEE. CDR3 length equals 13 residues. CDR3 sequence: CASSLGFNYGYTF. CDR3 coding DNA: TGTGCCAGCAGCTTGGGTTTTAACTATGGCTACACCTTC. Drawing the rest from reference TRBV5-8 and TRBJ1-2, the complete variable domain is EAGVTQSPTHLIKTRGQQATLRCSPISGHTSVYWYQQALGLGLQFLLWYDEGEERNRGNFPPRFSGRQFPNYSSELNVNALELEDSALYLCASSLGFNYGYTFGSGTRLTVV.

The CDR3 bases are TGTGCCAGCAGCCAAGGGTCCTATCAGCCCCAGCATTTT. Its translation is CASSQGSYQPQHF. This chain links TRBV11-2 with TRBJ1-5; D gene uncertain. The germline V gene encodes CDR1 SGHAT and CDR2 FQNNGV. V lost 5 bases and J lost 5, with 10 bases in between. The CDR3 is made up of 13 amino acids.

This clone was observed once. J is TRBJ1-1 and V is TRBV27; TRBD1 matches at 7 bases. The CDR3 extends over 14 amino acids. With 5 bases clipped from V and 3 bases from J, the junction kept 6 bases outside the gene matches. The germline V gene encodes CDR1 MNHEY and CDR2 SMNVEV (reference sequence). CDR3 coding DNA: TGTGCCAGCAGTATTGAGGGGGCTCACACTGAAGCTTTCTTT. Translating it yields CASSIEGAHTEAFF.

Written as DNA, the CDR3 is TGTGCCAGCTCACCGCCTAACACCGGGGAGCTGTTTTTT. Its protein product is CASSPPNTGELFF. This chain connects TRBV18 to TRBJ2-2, with D hard to call. The CDR3 consists of 13 residues. The germline V gene encodes CDR1 KGHSH and CDR2 LQKENI. Trimming pared 3 bases from V and 2 bases from J, leaving 4 bases between. Based on the CDR3 plus reference TRBV18 and TRBJ2-2, the full variable domain is NAGVMQNPRHLVRRRGQEARLRCSPMKGHSHVYWYRQLPEEGLKFMVYLQKENIIDESGMPKERFSAEFPKEGPSILRIQQVVRGDSAAYFCASSPPNTGELFFGEGSRLTVL.

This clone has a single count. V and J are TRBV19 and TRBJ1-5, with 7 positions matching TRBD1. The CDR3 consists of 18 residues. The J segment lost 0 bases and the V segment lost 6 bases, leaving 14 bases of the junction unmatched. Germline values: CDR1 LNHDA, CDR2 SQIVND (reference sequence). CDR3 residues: CASSPLQTGQYSNQPQHF. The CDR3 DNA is TGTGCCAGTAGCCCTCTGCAGACAGGGCAATATAGCAATCAGCCCCAGCATTTT.

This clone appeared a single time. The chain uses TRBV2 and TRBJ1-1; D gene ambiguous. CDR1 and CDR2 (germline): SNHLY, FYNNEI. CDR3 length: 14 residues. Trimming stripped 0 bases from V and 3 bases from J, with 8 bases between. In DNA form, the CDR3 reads TGTGCCAGCAGTGAAGCGCGGCAATACACTGAAGCTTTCTTT. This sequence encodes CASSEARQYTEAFF.

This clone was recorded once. The CDR3 loop is CIGGRDGGELFF. CDR3 DNA sequence: TGCATCGGGGGCAGGGATGGCGGGGAGCTGTTTTTT. The rearrangement joins TRBV29-1 to TRBJ2-2; TRBD1 or TRBD2 may be the D gene (6 bases each). Germline CDR1 and CDR2: SQVTM and ANQGSEA. The CDR3 consists of 12 residues.

CDR3 sequence: CASNSGQGNYGYTF. DNA for the CDR3: TGTGCCAGCAACTCGGGGCAGGGCAACTATGGCTACACCTTC. The chain uses TRBV28 and TRBJ1-2; a weak D match, TRBD1 (5 bases). CDR3 length: 14 amino acids. CDR1 MDHEN and CDR2 SYDVKM come from the germline V gene. V lost 7 bases and J lost 2, with 14 bases in between.